This T cell receptor beta chain came from a study of T cell changes during pregnancy in multiple sclerosis. CDR1 SGHNT and CDR2 YYREEE come from the germline V gene (reference sequence). The V gene end was trimmed by 8 bases and the J gene end by 4 bases; junction bases not matched to a gene: 7. CDR3 size: 13 residues. The protocol was immunoSEQ multiplex PCR, while the TCRdb copy is restricted to in-frame clones and leaves out a portion. The data hold tens of thousands of clones, with about 90% observed a single time. The chain links TRBV5-4 to TRBJ1-1; TRBD1 matches 8 bases. This TCR was sampled from a female donor with multiple sclerosis, enrolled in a pregnancy study. This sample comprised peripheral blood, obtained before pregnancy. CDR3 nucleotide sequence: TGTGCCAGTTACAGGGGGATCGGCACTGAAGCTTTCTTT. It encodes CASYRGIGTEAFF.